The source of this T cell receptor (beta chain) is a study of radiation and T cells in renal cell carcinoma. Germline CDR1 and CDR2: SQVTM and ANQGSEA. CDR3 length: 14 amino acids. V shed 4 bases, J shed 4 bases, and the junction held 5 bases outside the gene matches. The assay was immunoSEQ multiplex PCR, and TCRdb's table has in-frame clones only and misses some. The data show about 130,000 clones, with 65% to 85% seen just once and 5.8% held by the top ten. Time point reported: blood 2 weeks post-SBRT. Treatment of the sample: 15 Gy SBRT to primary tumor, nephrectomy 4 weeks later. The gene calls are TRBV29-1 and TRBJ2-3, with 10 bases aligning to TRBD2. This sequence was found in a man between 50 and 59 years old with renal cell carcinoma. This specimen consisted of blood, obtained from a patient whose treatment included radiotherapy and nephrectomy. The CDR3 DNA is TGCAGCGTTGGTATTAGCGGGGGGTCAGATACGCAGTATTTT. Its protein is CSVGISGGSDTQYF.